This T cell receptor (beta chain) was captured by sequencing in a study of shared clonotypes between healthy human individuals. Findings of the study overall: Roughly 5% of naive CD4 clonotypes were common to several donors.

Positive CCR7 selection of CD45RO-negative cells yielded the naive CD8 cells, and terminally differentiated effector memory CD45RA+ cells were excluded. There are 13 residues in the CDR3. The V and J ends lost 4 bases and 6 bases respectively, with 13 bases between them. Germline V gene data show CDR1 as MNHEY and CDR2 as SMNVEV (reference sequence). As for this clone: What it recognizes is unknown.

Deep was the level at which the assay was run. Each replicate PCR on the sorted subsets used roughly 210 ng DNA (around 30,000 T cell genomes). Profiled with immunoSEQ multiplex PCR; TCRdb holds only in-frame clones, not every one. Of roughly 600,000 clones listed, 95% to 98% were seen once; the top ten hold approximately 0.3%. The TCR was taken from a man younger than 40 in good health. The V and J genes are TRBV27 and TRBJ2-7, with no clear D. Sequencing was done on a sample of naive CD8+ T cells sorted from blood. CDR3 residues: CASSSHSFREQYF. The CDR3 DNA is TGTGCCAGCAGTTCGCACAGTTTCCGCGAGCAGTACTTC.